This TCR beta chain was observed in a study of PD-1 blockade in classical Hodgkin lymphoma. Study observations and caveats: A significant rise in TCR diversity by C4D1 was seen for CD4+ but not CD8+ cells.

This CDR3 has 14 amino acids. The germline V and J ends were trimmed by 0 bases and 2 bases, with 8 bases remaining between them. CDR1 and CDR2 (germline): MDHEN, SYDVKM. Using immunoSEQ multiplex PCR, the repertoire was profiled, and TCRdb retains in-frame clones only, with some absent. The sample records over 30,000 clones, around 90% being singletons. Following autologous stem cell transplantation, relapse occurred in every patient, and exposure to brentuximab vedotin varied. Magnetic negative selection served to purify CD4+ T cells out of PBMCs that had been thawed. Best outcomes ranged across complete response, partial response and progressive disease. With respect to this clone: Its antigen is still unknown.

The input for sequencing was CD4+ T cells from blood, taken at baseline. This clonotype was obtained from a human donor with classical Hodgkin lymphoma. The V call is TRBV28, the J call TRBJ2-7; the D is unclear. The CDR3 reads CASSLWRNTYEQYF. DNA of the CDR3: TGTGCCAGCAGTTTATGGCGGAATACCTACGAGCAGTACTTC.